This passage covers 29 T cell receptor beta chains from one sample sequenced in a study of T-cell memory formation after mild COVID-19. TCRdb used MiXCR to reprocess the 5' RACE reads, holding one entry per CDR3 protein. The data show about 360,000 distinct CDR3 sequences, 14% seen once. Material for sequencing was PBMCs or a T cell subset sorted from them (not recorded which). These receptors came from a young man who had mild COVID-19 (a few samples of this study predate the infection). Cell type and time point are not known.

Ten or more counts support this clonotype. The chain carries TRBV7-6 and TRBJ2-5; D is ambiguous. The CDR3 has 13 amino acids. V was cut by 2 bases and J by 1 base, with 5 bases left in between. CDR1 and CDR2 from the germline V gene are SGHVS and FNYEAQ. CDR3 sequence: CASSLSLQETQYF. In nucleotides, the CDR3 is TGTGCCAGCAGCTTATCCCTCCAAGAGACCCAGTACTTC. Together with reference TRBV7-6 and TRBJ2-5, the CDR3 gives the full variable domain: GAGVSQSPRYKVTKRGQDVALRCDPISGHVSLYWYRQALGQGPEFLTYFNYEAQQDKSGLPNDRFSAERPEGSISTLTIQRTEQRDSAMYRCASSLSLQETQYFGPGTRLLVL.

This clonotype was found a few times. The chain joins TRBV9 to TRBJ1-2; weak D call: TRBD1 (6 bases). CDR3 size: 15 residues. Between the trimmed V and J ends, which lost 3 bases and 4 bases, there was a span of 16 bases. CDR1 is SGDLS and CDR2 is YYNGEE in the germline V gene. The CDR3 region has the DNA TGTGCCAGCAGCGCCCGAGGAGGGGGAGGCTATGGCTACACCTTC. Translated, it gives CASSARGGGGYGYTF.

Comment on this clonotype: A much more abundant neighbour one base away suggests this may be a read error. V usage is TRBV7-8 and J usage is TRBJ2-7; possibly TRBD2 for D (6 bases). Germline CDR1 reads SGHVS; CDR2 reads FQNEAQ. CDR3 length: 16 residues. DNA of the CDR3: TGTGCCCGCAGCATCCCGGAGGAGGGCGAGGGAGACGAGCAGTACTTC. This gives the protein CARSIPEEGEGDEQYF.

The chain combines TRBV19 with TRBJ1-2; no clear D. Germline CDR1 is LNHDA and CDR2 is SQIVND (reference sequence). Trimming took 2 bases from V and 4 from J, leaving 20 bases between them. The CDR3 spans 17 residues. The CDR3 sequence: CASSILGRWSGIYGYTF. The CDR3 DNA follows: TGTGCCAGTAGTATATTAGGGCGATGGTCCGGGATCTATGGCTACACCTTC. Combining the CDR3 with reference TRBV19 and TRBJ1-2 gives the whole variable domain DGGITQSPKYLFRKEGQNVTLSCEQNLNHDAMYWYRQDPGQGLRLIYYSQIVNDFQKGDIAEGYSVSREKKESFPLTVTSAQKNPTAFYLCASSILGRWSGIYGYTFGSGTRLTVV.

The chain has TRBV11-2 and TRBJ2-1, with 8 bases identical to TRBD2. Germline values: CDR1 SGHAT, CDR2 FQNNGV. Losses at the gene ends were 5 bases for V and 6 bases for J; bases not matched to a gene: 6. CDR3 size: 14 residues. The CDR3 protein is CASSGIGGANEQFF. CDR3 DNA: TGTGCCAGCAGCGGAATCGGGGGGGCCAATGAGCAGTTCTTC.

At least ten counts were recorded for this clonotype. Here the CDR3 reads CASRLQGGTEAFF. The DNA for the CDR3 is TGCGCCAGCAGACTACAGGGTGGCACTGAAGCTTTCTTT. The chain carries TRBV5-1 and TRBJ1-1; perhaps TRBD1 as D (6 bases). CDR3 size: 13 residues. Trimming stripped 5 bases from V and 4 bases from J, with 12 bases between. Germline CDR1 reads SGHRS; CDR2 reads YFSETQ.

CDR3 sequence (DNA): TGCGCCAGCAGCCAAGATCTCGGGGAGGCCTACAATGAGCAGTTCTTC. Translation: CASSQDLGEAYNEQFF. The chain links TRBV4-3 to TRBJ2-1; a possible D gene is TRBD2 (6 bases). Trimming left V 0 bases short and J 2 bases short, with 11 bases between. The CDR3 is made up of 16 amino acids. CDR1 is LGHNA and CDR2 is YSLEER in the germline V gene.

The table lists this clonotype with a few counts. The chain joins TRBV6-5 to TRBJ1-1; no clear D. In germline, CDR1 is MNHEY, CDR2 SVGAGI. Trimming took off 7 bases at V and 1 base at J, with 13 bases between the two ends. The CDR3 length is 14 residues. CDR3 in amino acids: CASNPVGPNTEAFF. The CDR3 DNA reads as TGTGCCAGCAACCCGGTTGGGCCGAACACTGAAGCTTTCTTT.

This clonotype was counted between two and nine times. The rearrangement uses TRBV15 and TRBJ1-2; D is possibly TRBD1 (5 bases). Germline values: CDR1 LNHNV, CDR2 YYDKDF (reference sequence). The CDR3 contains 12 residues. V was shortened by 3 bases and J by 8 bases, with 10 bases between the two germline ends. CDR3 region: CATSSQGGGYTF. For the CDR3, the DNA is TGTGCCACCAGCAGTCAGGGAGGCGGCTACACCTTC.

This clonotype was seen a few times. The chain employs TRBV6-5 and TRBJ2-3; D possibly corresponds to TRBD1 (5 bases). Trimming left V 5 bases short and J 2 bases short, with 20 bases between. The CDR3 covers 17 residues. Germline assignment: CDR1 MNHEY and CDR2 SVGAGI. CDR3 protein: CASSLRTSRTYTDTQYF. CDR3 nucleotide sequence: TGTGCCAGCAGTCTTCGGACATCCAGGACCTACACAGATACGCAGTATTTT.

This clonotype has only a few counts. This chain joins TRBV7-2 and TRBJ2-1; TRBD2 matches at 8 bases. In germline, CDR1 is SGHTA, CDR2 FQGNSA. V shed 5 bases, J shed 2 bases, and the junction held 5 bases outside the gene matches. The CDR3 runs 15 residues. CDR3 residues: CASSRGGGTYNEQFF. In nucleotides, the CDR3 is TGTGCCAGCAGCCGGGGCGGGGGGACCTACAATGAGCAGTTCTTC. Supplemented by reference TRBV7-2 and TRBJ2-1, the full variable domain reads GAGVSQSPSNKVTEKGKDVELRCDPISGHTALYWYRQSLGQGLEFLIYFQGNSAPDKSGLPSDRFSAERTGGSVSTLTIQRTQQEDSAVYLCASSRGGGTYNEQFFGPGTRLTVL.

The chain couples TRBV18 to TRBJ1-1; the D gene is possibly TRBD1 (6 bases). Deletions cut 4 bases from V and 4 bases from J, with 16 bases between. CDR1 KGHSH and CDR2 LQKENI come from the germline V gene. The CDR3 has 15 amino acids. In DNA form, the CDR3 reads TGTGCCAGCTCACGGGGGCTGGTGGGGGGCACTGAAGCTTTCTTT. It translates to CASSRGLVGGTEAFF.

This clonotype was counted a few times. CDR3 amino acids: CASSPGTGGLSGELFF. The CDR3 region has the DNA TGCGCCAGCAGCCCCGGGACAGGGGGCCTGAGCGGGGAGCTGTTTTTT. V and J are TRBV5-1 and TRBJ2-2; 12 nucleotides agree with TRBD1. Germline V lookup: CDR1 SGHRS, CDR2 YFSETQ. The CDR3 sequence is 16 residues long. After removal of 4 bases from V and 7 bases from J, the junction contained 8 bases not matched to a gene.

The chain carries TRBV28 and TRBJ1-5, with TRBD1 matching 11 bases. V shed 7 bases and J 6 bases; nucleotides not matched to a gene: 8. The CDR3 has 15 amino acids. CDR1 is MDHEN and CDR2 is SYDVKM in the germline V gene. The CDR3 DNA reads as TGTGCCAGCAACCCCGGGACAGGGGGAGTTCAGCCCCAGCATTTT. Amino acids: CASNPGTGGVQPQHF.

A few counts support this clonotype. The rearrangement links TRBV27 to TRBJ2-5, with D perhaps TRBD1 (6 bases). V gave up 6 bases and J gave up 3 bases, with 14 bases separating them. CDR3 size: 14 residues. Germline loops: CDR1 MNHEY, CDR2 SMNVEV (reference sequence). CDR3 sequence: CASRGAGVEETQYF. CDR3 nucleotide sequence: TGTGCCAGCAGGGGGGCAGGGGTGGAAGAGACCCAGTACTTC.

The genes are TRBV18 and TRBJ2-1, with TRBD2 identical over 10 bases. Germline CDR1 reads KGHSH; CDR2 reads LQKENI. V lost 2 bases to trimming and J lost 7 bases; unmatched junction nucleotides: 8. This CDR3 region has 16 residues. The CDR3 region has the DNA TGTGCCAGCTCACCATCCTTAGCGGGGGGTAAGAATGAGCAGTTCTTC. The encoded protein is CASSPSLAGGKNEQFF.

This chain connects TRBV5-1 to TRBJ1-2, with D possibly matching TRBD1 (6 bases). CDR1 and CDR2 from the germline V gene are SGHRS and YFSETQ. The CDR3 runs 13 residues. Trimming stripped 0 bases from V and 3 bases from J, with 6 bases between. CDR3 protein: CASSLAGDYGYTF. The CDR3, as DNA: TGCGCCAGCAGCTTGGCAGGGGACTATGGCTACACCTTC.

This clonotype has a handful of counts. This chain connects TRBV4-3 to TRBJ2-1; TRBD2 matches at 10 bases. The CDR3 totals 14 residues. Germline loops: CDR1 LGHNA, CDR2 YSLEER. Losses at the gene ends were 4 bases for V and 6 bases for J; bases not matched to a gene: 3. The CDR3 nucleotides read TGCGCCAGCAGCCTTAGCGGGGGGCTCAATGAGCAGTTCTTC. This gives the protein CASSLSGGLNEQFF.

This clonotype occurred a few times. The rearrangement joins TRBV18 to TRBJ2-7; D possibly corresponds to TRBD2 (6 bases). The CDR3 has 15 amino acids. Germline V lookup: CDR1 KGHSH, CDR2 LQKENI. The V and J ends lost 6 bases and 3 bases respectively, with 18 bases between them. The CDR3 region is CASSRGQGSYYEQYF. The DNA for the CDR3 is TGTGCCAGCTCGCGGGGCCAGGGAAGCTACTACGAGCAGTACTTC.

This chain joins TRBV5-5 and TRBJ2-2; D is possibly TRBD1 or TRBD2 (5 bases each). The CDR3 is 16 residues long. Trimming took 6 bases from V and 2 from J, leaving 17 bases between them. Germline V CDR1 and CDR2: SGHKS, YYEKEE (reference sequence). CDR3 DNA: TGTGCCAGCATCCTGGGCGGGCAGGGTAACACCGGGGAGCTGTTTTTT. It is translated as CASILGGQGNTGELFF.

This clonotype occurred once. This chain joins TRBV4-1 and TRBJ2-3, with D unclear. The V end was cut by 1 base, the J end by 6 bases, with 14 bases between. Germline CDR1 and CDR2: MGHRA and YSYEKL. The CDR3 runs 15 residues. The DNA of the CDR3 is TGCGCCAGCAGCCAAGGAGGAGCCACCCCCGATACGCAGTATTTT. Amino acids: CASSQGGATPDTQYF.

CDR3 loop: CASSESTYEQYF. DNA of the CDR3: TGTGCCAGCAGTGAATCTACCTACGAGCAGTACTTC. The chain recombines TRBV25-1 with TRBJ2-7; D unclear. This CDR3 contains 12 residues. CDR1 is MGHDK and CDR2 is SYGVNS in the germline V gene. Trimming left V 1 base short and J 2 bases short, with 3 bases between.

The chain uses TRBV20-1 and TRBJ2-3; D may match TRBD1 or TRBD2 (5 bases each). The germline CDR1 and CDR2 sequences are DFQATT and SNEGSKA (reference sequence). The CDR3 consists of 14 residues. V shed 5 bases and J shed 0 bases, with 12 bases lying between them. The chain's CDR3 is CSAYRDGSTDTQYF. The DNA for the CDR3 is TGCAGTGCTTACCGGGACGGAAGCACAGATACGCAGTATTTT.

This clonotype was found a few times. This chain uses TRBV5-1 with TRBJ2-1; TRBD2 matches at 11 bases. J lost 9 bases, V lost 4 bases, and 12 bases had no gene match. CDR1 and CDR2 from the germline V gene are SGHRS and YFSETQ. CDR3 size: 16 residues. CDR3 sequence reads: CASSDTLAGGHSEQFF. The CDR3 nucleotides read TGCGCCAGCAGCGACACCCTAGCGGGGGGACATAGTGAGCAGTTCTTC.

The gene calls are TRBV15 and TRBJ2-1; D gene unclear. The CDR3 totals 15 residues. Germline loops: CDR1 LNHNV, CDR2 YYDKDF (reference sequence). Trimming removed 2 bases at V and 5 bases at J, with 13 bases between. CDR3 residues: CATSRRSSGDNEQFF. The CDR3 bases are TGTGCCACCAGCAGAAGGTCCTCCGGAGACAATGAGCAGTTCTTC.

This clonotype came up many times. CDR3 loop: CASSLAGFRVGSNTEAFF. For the CDR3, the DNA is TGTGCCAGCAGTTTAGCGGGTTTTAGGGTGGGGTCGAACACTGAAGCTTTCTTT. The V gene is TRBV12-3 or TRBV12-4, the J gene TRBJ1-1; D uncertain. This CDR3 has 18 amino acids. The germline V and J ends were trimmed by 0 bases and 1 base, with 18 bases remaining between them.

The sample holds a few counts of this clonotype. The J gene is TRBJ1-4, the V gene TRBV5-1; 7 bases align to TRBD1. Germline assignment: CDR1 SGHRS and CDR2 YFSETQ. The junction had 14 bases not matched to a gene; V was cut back by 3 bases and J by 6 bases. This CDR3 region has 17 residues. The CDR3 protein is CASSYNPAPQGDEKLFF. As DNA, the CDR3 is TGCGCCAGCAGCTATAATCCAGCGCCTCAGGGGGATGAAAAACTGTTTTTT.

The J gene is TRBJ2-2, the V gene TRBV9; D possibly corresponds to TRBD1 (5 bases). V shed 0 bases and J shed 6 bases, with 15 bases lying between them. The CDR3 covers 16 residues. CDR1 is SGDLS and CDR2 is YYNGEE in the germline V gene. The CDR3 region is CASSVDVGRVAGELFF. The CDR3 region has the DNA TGTGCCAGCAGCGTAGATGTGGGGCGAGTGGCCGGGGAGCTGTTTTTT. Supplemented by reference TRBV9 and TRBJ2-2, the full variable domain reads DSGVTQTPKHLITATGQRVTLRCSPRSGDLSVYWYQQSLDQGLQFLIQYYNGEERAKGNILERFSAQQFPDLHSELNLSSLELGDSALYFCASSVDVGRVAGELFFGEGSRLTVL.

The chain links TRBV7-8 to TRBJ2-1; D may be TRBD1 (5 bases). V lost 2 bases and J 4 bases, leaving 15 bases between the germline ends. The CDR3 is 16 amino acids. From germline, CDR1 is SGHVS and CDR2 FQNEAQ. Here the CDR3 reads CASSLFDDRRYNEQFF. Written as DNA, the CDR3 is TGTGCCAGCAGCTTATTCGACGACAGAAGATACAATGAGCAGTTCTTC.